This TCR beta chain came from a study of blood T cell repertoires in COVID-19. About the research overall: In each case, the material was cDNA or gDNA derived from T cells, B-cell-depleted T cells, or PBMCs.

Germline values: CDR1 MNHEY, CDR2 SVGEGT. With 0 bases removed from V and 4 bases from J, the gap between germline ends came to 15 bases. This CDR3 has 16 residues. Authors' analysis steps: Amplification from reference gene primers served as the basis for estimated nucleated cell counts. Generated by immunoSEQ multiplex PCR, the TCRdb table keeps only in-frame clones and is missing some. Clonal size and the V and J genes are those of that table, whereas D and trimming came from the DNA. The sample contains around 200,000 clones, approximately 78% of which appear only once. This sequence was found in a woman aged 80 or older with acute or convalescent COVID-19. The sequencing input was peripheral blood. J is TRBJ1-1 and V is TRBV6-2 or TRBV6-3; D is possibly TRBD1 (6 bases). The CDR3 region is CASSYSGGREGTEAFF. CDR3 nucleotides: TGTGCCAGCAGTTACTCCGGGGGGCGCGAGGGCACTGAAGCTTTCTTT.